These 32 T cell receptor beta chains were sequenced from one sample in a study of read filtering for tumor transcriptome and immune sequencing (TCRdb year 2020). The sequencer was an Illumina HiSeq 4000. The Immunoverse kit was used to build TCR libraries from about 430 ng RNA, with molecular barcoded adaptors covering alpha/delta and beta/gamma chains. TCRdb applied fastp at Q25 and MiXCR to the public reads, then kept only in-frame beta chains. Each CDR3 protein gets just one entry, which takes the most common genes and DNA from the rows behind it. The sample includes 93,000 or so distinct CDR3 sequences, with roughly 21% observed a single time. Around 10% of the sample is in the top ten clones. The sample consisted of a population of CD138-negative cells sorted from bone marrow. The cell subset or site label, as the study defines it: bone marrow mononuclear cells depleted of CD138+ plasma/myeloma cells by negative magnetic selection. The receptors shown here come from a donor at least 40 years old with multiple myeloma.

Many counts were recorded for this clonotype. The chain links TRBV28 to TRBJ1-4; 8 bases are a match to TRBD1. V shed 4 bases, J shed 10 bases, and the junction held 5 bases outside the gene matches. Germline CDR1 and CDR2: MDHEN and SYDVKM. The CDR3 is made up of 13 amino acids. The CDR3 sequence: CASSSGTGGKLFF. CDR3 nucleotides: TGTGCCAGCAGTTCCGGGACAGGAGGAAAACTGTTTTTT.

This clonotype occurred many times. A much larger clone differs by one base, so this may be a read error. The V call is TRBV6-5, the J call TRBJ2-1; 7 bases map to TRBD1. V gave up 4 bases and J gave up 5 bases; unmatched junction bases: 5. CDR3 size: 14 residues. The germline gives CDR1 MNHEY, CDR2 SVGAGI. The CDR3, as DNA: TGTGCCAGCAGTTCAGGGACAGCACACAATGAGCAGTTCTTC. This gives the protein CASSSGTAHNEQFF.

A note on this clonotype: One junction end disagrees with the germline gene, perhaps due to a read error. This chain links TRBV7-9 with TRBJ1-6; 8 bases fit TRBD1. The CDR3 is 14 amino acids. Germline V gene lookup returns CDR1 SEHNR and CDR2 FQNEAQ (reference sequence). CDR3 sequence: CASSPPTGAGEASF. The CDR3 DNA reads as TGTGCCAGCAGCCCTCCGACAGGGGCAGGAGAAGCTTCCTTT.

The sample holds a few counts of this clonotype. CDR3 nucleotides: TGCGCCAGCCGTAATAGGGCGAACACCGGGGAGCTGTTTTTT. Encoded protein: CASRNRANTGELFF. V and J are TRBV5-1 and TRBJ2-2; D is undetermined. Germline V lookup: CDR1 SGHRS, CDR2 YFSETQ. The CDR3 consists of 14 residues. The ends were cut back, 7 bases at V and 0 bases at J, with 10 bases in the middle.

This clonotype has ten or more counts. This sequence joins TRBV10-3 and TRBJ2-5, with 10 bases fitting TRBD2. Germline values: CDR1 ENHRY, CDR2 SYGVKD. This CDR3 contains 16 residues. V was clipped by 3 bases and J by 1 base; unmatched bases: 5. In DNA, the CDR3 is TGTGCCATCAGTGATCGTCTAGCGGGGGCCCAAGAGACCCAGTACTTC. Translated, it gives CAISDRLAGAQETQYF.

The chain joins TRBV28 to TRBJ2-7, with a possible D match to TRBD1 (5 bases). The CDR3 is 12 residues long. V shed 11 bases and J shed 0 bases, with 11 bases lying between them. Germline V gives CDR1 MDHEN, CDR2 SYDVKM. CDR3 protein: CASRASSYEQYF. The CDR3, as DNA: TGTGCCTCCAGGGCAAGCTCCTACGAGCAGTACTTC.

In the case of this clonotype: A far larger clone is just one base off, so this is likely a read error. The chain couples TRBV6-6 to TRBJ2-7; D is undetermined. V lost 6 bases and J 2 bases, leaving 11 bases between the germline ends. The CDR3 has 13 residues. Looked up from germline, CDR1 is MNHNY and CDR2 is SVGAGI (reference sequence). The CDR3 loop is CASRVYKTYEQYF. DNA of the CDR3: TGTGCCAGCAGGGTCTACAAAACCTACGAGCAGTACTTC.

The J gene is TRBJ2-4, the V gene TRBV28; D not certain. CDR1 and CDR2 from the germline V gene are MDHEN and SYDVKM. The CDR3 runs to 12 residues. V lost 6 bases to trimming and J lost 0 bases, with 3 bases between them. This chain's CDR3 is CASRTAKNIQYF. As DNA, the CDR3 is TGTGCCAGCAGAACAGCCAAAAACATTCAGTACTTC.

There are many counts of this clonotype. The V gene is TRBV5-4, the J gene TRBJ1-5; no definite D call. Germline V lookup: CDR1 SGHNT, CDR2 YYREEE (reference sequence). CDR3 size: 11 residues. Trimming left V 10 bases short and J 4 bases short, with 9 bases between. The DNA for the CDR3 is TGTGCCCCTAAGAAAAATCAGCCCCAGCATTTT. Amino acid sequence: CAPKKNQPQHF.

The table lists this clonotype with many counts. V usage is TRBV28 and J usage is TRBJ1-5; no definite D call. The CDR3 contains 13 residues. Germline CDR1 is MDHEN and CDR2 is SYDVKM. Trimming shortened V by 2 bases and J by 4 bases, and 6 bases separated the two germline ends. The CDR3 reads CASSLDLNQPQHF. CDR3 in DNA: TGTGCCAGCAGTTTAGACTTGAATCAGCCCCAGCATTTT. The whole variable domain, remainder taken from reference TRBV28 and TRBJ1-5, is DVKVTQSSRYLVKRTGEKVFLECVQDMDHENMFWYRQDPGLGLRLIYFSYDVKMKEKGDIPEGYSVSREKKERFSLILESASTNQTSMYLCASSLDLNQPQHFGDGTRLSIL.

Points on this clonotype: Just one base apart from a much larger clone, this may be a read error. The conserved phenylalanine or tryptophan normally closing the CDR3 is absent here, so this likely arose from a read error. J is TRBJ2-7 and V is TRBV7-3; D gene ambiguous. Germline CDR1 and CDR2: SGHTA and FQGTGA. V lost 5 bases to trimming and J lost 3 bases, with 14 bases between them. The CDR3 loop spans 14 amino acids. The CDR3 protein is CASSPSPKFYEQYY. Written as DNA, the CDR3 is TGTGCCAGCAGCCCCTCCCCGAAGTTCTACGAGCAGTACTAC.

This clonotype was found many times. The chain links TRBV28 to TRBJ2-7; D remains unclear. Trimming cost V 2 bases and J 2 bases, with 10 bases left between them. This CDR3 is built from 14 residues. Germline lookup yields CDR1 MDHEN and CDR2 SYDVKM. CDR3 loop: CASSLAGLTYEQYF. Written as DNA, the CDR3 is TGTGCCAGCAGTTTAGCCGGGCTAACCTACGAGCAGTACTTC.

There are many counts of this clonotype. The V and J genes are TRBV28 and TRBJ1-1; D is undetermined. The germline V gene has CDR1 MDHEN and CDR2 SYDVKM. Trimming took off 7 bases at V and 4 bases at J, with 13 bases between the two ends. The CDR3 consists of 13 residues. The CDR3 bases are TGTGCCAGCATCCTGCCGGCGGGCACTGAAGCTTTCTTT. Its translation is CASILPAGTEAFF.

Comments on this clonotype: A much larger clone sits a single nucleotide away, making a read error possible. Here the CDR3 DNA reads TGTGCCGGGGGACAGCACCAAGAGACCCAGTACTTC. This sequence encodes CAGGQHQETQYF. The rearrangement joins TRBV2 to TRBJ2-5; 7 bases line up with TRBD1. V was clipped by 11 bases and J by 0 bases; unmatched bases: 3. Germline values: CDR1 SNHLY, CDR2 FYNNEI. The CDR3 is made up of 12 amino acids. Based on the CDR3 plus reference TRBV2 and TRBJ2-5, the full variable domain is EPEVTQTPSHQVTQMGQEVILRCVPISNHLYFYWYRQILGQKVEFLVSFYNNEISEKSEIFDDQFSVERPDGSNFTLKIRSTKLEDSAMYFCAGGQHQETQYFGPGTRLLVL.

This clonotype has ten or more counts. The V gene is TRBV20-1, the J gene TRBJ2-3; the match to TRBD2 covers 14 bases. The CDR3 covers 19 residues. J gave up 0 bases and V 1 base, and 9 bases lay outside the gene matches. Germline lookup yields CDR1 DFQATT and CDR2 SNEGSKA (reference sequence). The CDR3 nucleotides are TGCAGTGCTAGAGCCCCCTGGGGACTAGCGGGGGCCAGCACAGATACGCAGTATTTT. Amino acid sequence: CSARAPWGLAGASTDTQYF.

Turning to this clonotype: A much larger clonotype is one base distant, so this may be a read error. The chain has TRBV19 and TRBJ1-4, with D uncertain. Germline V gives CDR1 LNHDA, CDR2 SQIVND (reference sequence). Trimming took off 11 bases at V and 0 bases at J, with 19 bases between the two ends. The CDR3 consists of 16 residues. CDR3 protein: CACNGQKIATNEKLFF. CDR3 in DNA: TGTGCCTGTAATGGGCAGAAGATTGCAACTAATGAAAAACTGTTTTTT.

Ten or more counts support this clonotype. This chain joins TRBV5-1 and TRBJ2-7; D assignment may be TRBD1 or TRBD2 (5 bases each). CDR1 SGHRS and CDR2 YFSETQ come from the germline V gene. V was pared by 5 bases and J by 2 bases, with 8 bases between. CDR3 length: 12 residues. CDR3 amino acids: CASRGEPYEQYF. The CDR3 DNA follows: TGCGCCAGCAGAGGGGAGCCCTACGAGCAGTACTTC.

Of note for this clonotype: This sequence may be a read error, since a much larger clone differs from it by one base. J is TRBJ2-1 and V is TRBV2; D remains ambiguous. Germline CDR1 reads SNHLY; CDR2 reads FYNNEI. The CDR3 is made up of 13 amino acids. Trimming stripped 3 bases from V and 8 bases from J, with 11 bases between. CDR3 sequence (DNA): TGTGCCAGCAGTGATCGGCTAGACGATGAGCAGTTCTTC. Protein sequence: CASSDRLDDEQFF. The full variable domain, in which reference TRBV2 and TRBJ2-1 provide the parts outside the CDR3, is EPEVTQTPSHQVTQMGQEVILRCVPISNHLYFYWYRQILGQKVEFLVSFYNNEISEKSEIFDDQFSVERPDGSNFTLKIRSTKLEDSAMYFCASSDRLDDEQFFGPGTRLTVL.

This clonotype was seen repeatedly, ten times or more. The chain couples TRBV6-5 to TRBJ2-1; D is unclear. Germline V gene data show CDR1 as MNHEY and CDR2 as SVGAGI. With 1 base removed from V and 6 bases from J, the gap between germline ends came to 16 bases. The CDR3 totals 16 residues. The CDR3 nucleotides are TGTGCCAGCAGTTACTTTAGCACGGTTCTGCGCAATGAGCAGTTCTTC. Its protein product is CASSYFSTVLRNEQFF.

Regarding this clonotype: A clone one base away is much larger, so this may be a read error. The CDR3 loop reads CTGAGSPHEQYF. The CDR3 nucleotides read TGCACTGGTGCGGGTAGTCCCCACGAGCAGTACTTC. The chain employs TRBV6-6 and TRBJ2-7; D might be TRBD2 (5 bases). Germline V lookup: CDR1 MNHNY, CDR2 SVGAGI (reference sequence). The CDR3 contains 12 residues.

Ten or more counts support this clonotype. DNA of the CDR3: TGTGCCAGCAAGGACAGGGTCGAGACCCAGTACTTC. Its protein is CASKDRVETQYF. V gene TRBV6-2 or TRBV6-3 combines with J gene TRBJ2-5, with 8 bases identical to TRBD1. V lost 7 bases, J lost 5 bases, and 3 bases stayed unmatched. Germline CDR1 MNHEY, CDR2 SVGEGT. The CDR3 is 12 residues long.

In this sample, this clonotype turned up many times. The chain has TRBV28 and TRBJ2-1, with D perhaps TRBD1 (6 bases). The CDR3 totals 12 residues. V dropped 6 bases and J dropped 6 bases, with 9 bases sitting between them. The V gene's germline CDR1 is MDHEN and CDR2 SYDVKM. CDR3 sequence (DNA): TGTGCCAGCAGACAGGGAAGCAATGAGCAGTTCTTC. It encodes CASRQGSNEQFF. Full variable domain (outside the CDR3, taken from reference TRBV28 and TRBJ2-1): DVKVTQSSRYLVKRTGEKVFLECVQDMDHENMFWYRQDPGLGLRLIYFSYDVKMKEKGDIPEGYSVSREKKERFSLILESASTNQTSMYLCASRQGSNEQFFGPGTRLTVL.

The chain recombines TRBV6-2 or TRBV6-3 with TRBJ1-5; perhaps TRBD1 as D (5 bases). Germline V gives CDR1 MNHEY, CDR2 SVGEGT. The CDR3 is made up of 14 amino acids. V lost 7 bases, J lost 2 bases, and 12 bases lay in between. The CDR3 protein is CASKPTVRNQPQHF. Here the CDR3 DNA reads TGTGCCAGCAAGCCGACAGTCCGCAATCAGCCCCAGCATTTT.

Regarding this clonotype: Being one base from a much bigger clone, this may be a read error. The CDR3 end shows no conserved phenylalanine or tryptophan, and so a read error is likely. The chain joins TRBV29-1 to TRBJ1-1; no clear D. This CDR3 is 13 amino acids long. V shed 5 bases and J shed 0 bases, with 10 bases lying between them. Looked up from germline, CDR1 is SQVTM and CDR2 is ANQGSEA. Written as DNA, the CDR3 is TGCAGCGTTTCGGTAGGAATGAACACTGAAGCTTTCCTT. It is translated as CSVSVGMNTEAFL.

This clonotype was found a few times. The chain couples TRBV29-1 to TRBJ1-5; no clear D gene. Germline CDR1 is SQVTM and CDR2 is ANQGSEA. This CDR3 is built from 12 residues. Between the trimmed V and J ends, which lost 6 bases and 4 bases, there was a span of 10 bases. In DNA form, the CDR3 reads TGCAGCGTAGGAGGCTTAAATCAGCCCCAGCATTTT. This sequence encodes CSVGGLNQPQHF.

The V gene is TRBV6-2 or TRBV6-3, the J gene TRBJ2-1; D tentatively fits TRBD1 or TRBD2 (5 bases each). CDR3 length: 13 amino acids. V was cut by 5 bases and J by 10 bases, with 15 bases left in between. Germline V lookup: CDR1 MNHEY, CDR2 SVGEGT. The DNA for the CDR3 is TGTGCCAGCAGTCCCGGGACCGCCTACGAGCAGTTCTTC. Its translation: CASSPGTAYEQFF.

In this sample, this clonotype turned up many times. This rearrangement joins TRBV2 to TRBJ2-5; 9 bases agree with TRBD1. V lost 0 bases and J lost 5; bases outside the gene matches: 7. This CDR3 is 16 amino acids long. The V gene's germline CDR1 is SNHLY and CDR2 FYNNEI. CDR3 region: CASSEALNRGLETQYF. The CDR3 bases are TGTGCCAGCAGTGAAGCGCTTAACAGGGGGCTTGAGACCCAGTACTTC.

This chain links TRBV12-3 or TRBV12-4 with TRBJ2-3; D remains unclear. The CDR3 is 16 residues long. Deletions cut 6 bases from V and 0 bases from J, with 16 bases between. The CDR3 DNA follows: TGTGCCAGCAGGGACGGATTACTACTTAGCACAGATACGCAGTATTTT. This sequence encodes CASRDGLLLSTDTQYF.

This clonotype was picked up many times. The chain couples TRBV19 to TRBJ2-2, with D possibly TRBD1 on 7 matching bases. V was clipped by 8 bases and J by 4 bases, with 11 bases between them. The CDR3 loop spans 13 amino acids. Per germline, CDR1 LNHDA and CDR2 SQIVND (reference sequence). The CDR3 spells CASAGQPTGELFF. CDR3 nucleotides: TGTGCCAGTGCGGGACAGCCCACCGGGGAGCTGTTTTTT. The full variable domain, completed using reference TRBV19 and TRBJ2-2, is DGGITQSPKYLFRKEGQNVTLSCEQNLNHDAMYWYRQDPGQGLRLIYYSQIVNDFQKGDIAEGYSVSREKKESFPLTVTSAQKNPTAFYLCASAGQPTGELFFGEGSRLTVL.

A remark on this clonotype: A much more abundant neighbour one base away suggests this may be a read error. This chain links TRBV28 with TRBJ1-2; D not resolved. CDR3 length: 13 amino acids. Germline loops: CDR1 MDHEN, CDR2 SYDVKM. The CDR3 DNA is TGTGCCAGCGGTTTTCAGTTTAACTATGGCTACACCTTC. Residues: CASGFQFNYGYTF.

This clonotype occurred once. The chain combines TRBV14 with TRBJ2-3, with D possibly being TRBD1 or TRBD2 (5 bases each). The CDR3 covers 16 residues. CDR1 and CDR2 (germline): SGHDN, FVKESK. Trimming removed 3 bases from V and 3 bases from J, with 16 bases in between. The CDR3 protein is CASSHPTGRRTDTQYF. CDR3 bases: TGTGCCAGCAGCCACCCGACGGGACGGCGTACAGATACGCAGTATTTT.

The sample holds a few counts of this clonotype. The chain is built from TRBV19 and TRBJ1-5; 7 bases are shared with TRBD1. The CDR3 contains 15 residues. Germline-derived CDR1 and CDR2 are LNHDA and SQIVND (reference sequence). After removal of 4 bases from V and 1 base from J, the junction contained 4 bases not matched to a gene. The CDR3 region is CASSTWTGSNQPQHF. DNA for the CDR3: TGTGCCAGTAGTACCTGGACAGGCAGCAATCAGCCCCAGCATTTT.